The rows below give T cell receptor beta chains drawn from one sample of a study of OX40 agonist ivuxolimab in advanced cancers. Data came from immunoSEQ multiplex PCR; TCRdb stores just in-frame clones and leaves some out. The sample has tens of thousands of clones; approximately 86% are singletons. The sequences come from CD4+ or CD8+ T cells sorted from blood, collected in a trial of the OX40 agonist ivuxolimab. All receptors derive from an adult with an advanced solid tumor such as melanoma, head and neck, liver or kidney cancer. Both conserved end residues are part of each CDR3. A D gene is named only where the DNA matches it firmly. Part of the rows lack a size; the others show once, few, many or a class for expanded clones.

-	TRBJ1-1	TRBV28	-	TGTGCCAGCAGTTTACCTGGGATGAACACTGAAGCTTTCTTT	CASSLPGMNTEAFF
TRBD1	TRBJ2-3	TRBV9	-	TGTGCCAGCAGCGACGGGACAGGCCCCACGAATACGCAGTATTTT	CASSDGTGPTNTQYF
-	TRBJ2-7	TRBV5-4	-	TGTGCCAGCAGTCCTTCGGGGGGCCGGGAGCAGTACTTC	CASSPSGGREQYF
-	TRBJ2-2	TRBV2	-	TGTGCCAGCAGTGAGATTGGCCGCGGGGAGCTGTTTTTT	CASSEIGRGELFF
TRBD1	TRBJ1-5	TRBV11-2	few	TGTGCCAGCAGCCAGGGGGCGAAAAGTCAGCCCCAGCATTTT	CASSQGAKSQPQHF
-	TRBJ1-1	TRBV10-3	-	TGTGCCATCAGTGAGTCCACCGGTAAAAACACTGAAGCTTTCTTT	CAISESTGKNTEAFF
-	TRBJ1-1	TRBV5-5	-	TGTGCCAGCAGCTTCGGGGGGGCAAACACTGAAGCTTTCTTT	CASSFGGANTEAFF
-	TRBJ2-6	TRBV19	-	TGTGCCAGTAGTGCACAGGGCTCTGGGGCCAACGTCCTGACTTTC	CASSAQGSGANVLTF
-	TRBJ2-1	TRBV7-9	-	TGTGCCAGCAGCTTATTAGCGATGGAGCAGTTCTTC	CASSLLAMEQFF
-	TRBJ1-6	TRBV2	once	TGTGCCAGCAGGGCGGACAGCTCCTATAATTCACCCCTCCACTTT	CASRADSSYNSPLHF
-	TRBJ1-1	TRBV5-5	-	TGTGCCAGCAGCTACCTCGGGGGGGAAGCTTTCTTT	CASSYLGGEAFF
-	TRBJ1-5	TRBV5-1	-	TGCGCCAGCAGCGAAGCCAGGGGTTTCAATCAGCCCCAGCATTTT	CASSEARGFNQPQHF
-	TRBJ1-2	TRBV5-8	-	TGTGCCAGCAGTAATGGACAGCAAGCTAACTATGGCTACACCTTC	CASSNGQQANYGYTF
-	TRBJ2-5	TRBV18	-	TGTGCCAGCTCACCACCGAGCCAGCAAGAGACCCAGTACTTC	CASSPPSQQETQYF
-	TRBJ2-5	TRBV6-1	-	TGTGCCAGCGAACGGGACTTGCAGGGGGAGACCCAGTACTTC	CASERDLQGETQYF
TRBD2	TRBJ2-1	TRBV11-2	-	TGTGCCAGCAGCCCTAGCGGGCCCTACAATGAGCAGTTCTTC	CASSPSGPYNEQFF
TRBD2	TRBJ2-3	TRBV15	-	TGTGCCACCATGGCCGGGACTAGCGGGAGCACAGATACGCAGTATTTT	CATMAGTSGSTDTQYF
-	TRBJ1-1	TRBV12-5	once	TGTGCTAGTGGTTTCGGGACTTTGAACACTGAAGCTTTCTTT	CASGFGTLNTEAFF
-	TRBJ2-3	TRBV9	-	TGTGCCAGCAGCGAGACGGTGGGGAGCACAGATACGCAGTATTTT	CASSETVGSTDTQYF
TRBD1	TRBJ2-2	TRBV27	-	TGTGCCAGCAGTCAAACCGGGACAGCGAACACCGGGGAGCTGTTTTTT	CASSQTGTANTGELFF
TRBD2	TRBJ2-5	TRBV6-1	-	TGTGCCAGCAGAAGGACTAGATTCGGAGAGACCCAGTACTTC	CASRRTRFGETQYF
TRBD1	TRBJ1-5	TRBV18	-	TGTGCCAGCTCGTCAGGGGGGGTTTTTCAGCCCCAGCATTTT	CASSSGGVFQPQHF
-	TRBJ1-5	TRBV10-3	-	TGTGCCATCAGTGAGTCTAAGGGGAATCAGCCCCAGCATTTT	CAISESKGNQPQHF
TRBD2	TRBJ2-1	TRBV6-4	-	TGTGCCAGCAGTCAGTTTACTAGCGGCTCCTACAATGAGCAGTTCTTC	CASSQFTSGSYNEQFF
-	TRBJ2-7	TRBV6-5	-	TGTGCCAGCAGTTACTCTGGTTCTAGCTCCTACGAGCAGTACTTC	CASSYSGSSSYEQYF
TRBD1	TRBJ1-5	TRBV6-1	-	TGTGCCAGCAGTGAAACCCCCAGACAGGGGGGCAATCAGCCCCAGCATTTT	CASSETPRQGGNQPQHF
-	TRBJ1-2	TRBV6-4	-	TGTGCCAGCAGTGATGTGAGGGCCAATCATCTCAGGAACTATGGCTACACCTTC	CASSDVRANHLRNYGYTF
-	TRBJ1-5	TRBV5-8	-	TGTGCCAGCAGCTTGACACTGTCCCTGGGCGATCAGCCCCAGCATTTT	CASSLTLSLGDQPQHF
TRBD1	TRBJ1-5	TRBV2	-	TGTGCCAGCACCTCCCGGACAGGATGGGCACAGCCCCAGCATTTT	CASTSRTGWAQPQHF
-	TRBJ1-2	TRBV19	-	TGTGCCAGTAGTATATGGGACAAGATGAATGGCTACACCTTC	CASSIWDKMNGYTF
TRBD1	TRBJ1-1	TRBV7-3	-	TGTGCCAGCAGCACTGGACAGGGGAACGCTGAAGCTTTCTTT	CASSTGQGNAEAFF
TRBD1	TRBJ1-2	TRBV7-9	-	TGTGCCAGCAGCTCAGAAATGACAGGGGGTCCTAACTATGGCTACACCTTC	CASSSEMTGGPNYGYTF
-	TRBJ2-5	TRBV7-8	few	TGTGCCAGCAGCTATTCGACAGGCCCTTTAGGGGAGACCCAGTACTTC	CASSYSTGPLGETQYF
-	TRBJ2-7	TRBV6-1	-	TGTGCCAGCAGTGCCGGTGGACCCAGCTCCTACGAGCAGTACTTC	CASSAGGPSSYEQYF
-	TRBJ1-3	TRBV5-4	-	TGTGCCAGCAGCGAACAGGATCCTGGAAACACCATATATTTT	CASSEQDPGNTIYF
TRBD2	TRBJ2-7	TRBV19	-	TGTGCCAGTAGCTCCCCGGGAGGCGAGCAGTACTTC	CASSSPGGEQYF
-	TRBJ2-7	TRBV28	-	TGTGCCGGCGGGGACCCCTACGAGCAGTACTTC	CAGGDPYEQYF
TRBD1	TRBJ2-3	TRBV5-1	-	TGCGCCAGCAGCTTGGAGGGGGCTAGGACAGATACGCAGTATTTT	CASSLEGARTDTQYF
-	TRBJ1-1	TRBV6-1	-	TGTGCCACCGATTCGGGTCAGAACACTGAAGCTTTCTTT	CATDSGQNTEAFF
-	TRBJ1-4	TRBV28	-	TGTGCCAGCAGTGGCGGGGGGCGGGCTGAAAAACTGTTTTTT	CASSGGGRAEKLFF
TRBD2	TRBJ2-1	TRBV6-5	-	TGTGCCAGCAGTTACACTAGCGGGAGCCGGGGTAGTGAGCAGTTCTTC	CASSYTSGSRGSEQFF
TRBD2	TRBJ2-1	TRBV28	few	TGTGCCAGCACCCAAAGCGGGGGTGACAGGTCCTACAATGAGCAGTTCTTC	CASTQSGGDRSYNEQFF
-	TRBJ1-6	TRBV6-1	-	TGTGCCAGCATGGACGGGGGGTATAATTCACCCCTCCACTTT	CASMDGGYNSPLHF
-	TRBJ1-6	TRBV30	-	TGTGCCTGGAGTGGTCAGGGAGATTCACCCCTCCACTTT	CAWSGQGDSPLHF
-	TRBJ2-3	TRBV9	-	TGTGCCAGCAGCGTAGGGACTAGGGGGACAAGAGATACGCAGTATTTT	CASSVGTRGTRDTQYF
TRBD2	TRBJ2-3	TRBV5-1	-	TGCGCCAGCAGCTCGAGGACTAGCGGCACAGATACGCAGTATTTT	CASSSRTSGTDTQYF
TRBD2	TRBJ2-2	TRBV14	-	TGTGCCAGCAGCCAAGCTAGCGGGGGTACCGGGGAGCTGTTTTTT	CASSQASGGTGELFF
TRBD2	TRBJ2-1	TRBV9	-	TGTGCCAGCAGCGTGGCTAGCGGGGGGGCCAATGAGCAGTTCTTC	CASSVASGGANEQFF
TRBD1	TRBJ2-2	TRBV28	-	TGTGCCAGCAGTTCCGGACAGGGAAACACCGGGGAGCTGTTTTTT	CASSSGQGNTGELFF
-	TRBJ1-1	TRBV28	-	TGTGCCAGCAGTTTGCGGACGGTGATCACTGAAGCTTTCTTT	CASSLRTVITEAFF
TRBD1	TRBJ2-7	TRBV5-4	-	TGTGCCAGCAGCTTGGACGGACAGGGTGGGTACGAGCAGTACTTC	CASSLDGQGGYEQYF
-	TRBJ2-7	TRBV1	-	TGCACCAGCAGCCAGTGCTCCTACGAGCAGTACTTC	CTSSQCSYEQYF
TRBD1	TRBJ2-1	TRBV10-3	-	TGTGCCATCAGGACGCCGGGACAGAGAAACAATGAGCAGTTCTTC	CAIRTPGQRNNEQFF
-	TRBJ2-1	TRBV4-2	-	TGTGCCAGCAGCCAAGAGGGAAGACACCTCAATGAGCAGTTCTTC	CASSQEGRHLNEQFF
TRBD1	TRBJ2-2	TRBV5-6	-	TGTGCCAGCAGCTTAGGGAACAGGGGAACCGGGGAGCTGTTTTTT	CASSLGNRGTGELFF
TRBD2	TRBJ2-3	TRBV11-3	-	TGTGCCAGCAGCAGGACTAGCGGGGGGGAAGGAGGTGCGCAGTATTTT	CASSRTSGGEGGAQYF
TRBD2	TRBJ2-1	TRBV6-4	-	TGTGCCAGCAGTGACCGCGGGGGAAGGAAGCAGTTCTTC	CASSDRGGRKQFF
-	TRBJ2-3	TRBV9	-	TGTGCCAGCAGCGTAGTTGGGGATAGCACAGATACGCAGTATTTT	CASSVVGDSTDTQYF
-	TRBJ2-5	TRBV4-1	-	TGCGCCAGCCGAAAAGGGGCTGGGCTGGGAGGAGGGGAGACCCAGTACTTC	CASRKGAGLGGGETQYF